Sequencing of this T cell receptor beta chain was carried out in a study of cytomegalovirus exposure and HLA in healthy donors. Germline V gives CDR1 MDHEN, CDR2 SYDVKM. CDR3 length: 15 amino acids. The ends lost 6 bases at V and 6 bases at J; junction bases unmatched: 10. Donors were drawn from the approximately 130-subject validation cohort, separate from the approximately 680-subject first cohort. Method: immunoSEQ multiplex PCR; TCRdb's copy keeps in-frame clones and lacks some. Here the sample spans around 120,000 clones, approximately 90% being singletons. The chain has TRBV28 and TRBJ1-4; 7 bases align to TRBD1. Sequencing was carried out using PBMCs. This sequence originates from a woman under 30 in good health and CMV-seronegative. The CDR3 loop reads CASRPTTGLHEKLFF. The CDR3 DNA is TGTGCCAGCAGGCCAACGACAGGGCTCCATGAAAAACTGTTTTTT.